This TCR beta chain emerged from a study of technical replicates of blood from a few donors (dated by TCRdb to the late 2010s). Libraries came from the immunoSEQ multiplex PCR assay. Not all clones reach the TCRdb copy of this immuneACCESS table, which keeps in-frame sequences only. Checked studies attribute under half of the gap to unresolved V genes and leave the rest unexplained. A total of roughly 100,000 clones appear in this sample, about 96% of them only once. Jointly, the top ten make up more than 0.3% of the sample. The germline V gene encodes CDR1 KGHSH and CDR2 LQKENI. V ends up 5 bases short and J 7 bases short, with an unmatched junction base count of 7. The CDR3 starts with the cysteine, ends with the phenylalanine, and has 15 residues. The kept DNA is CDR3 alone, 45 bases in frame from the first base. A note on this clone: No cognate antigen has been identified for it. It has no much larger one-base neighbor in the sample; base qualities were not kept.

The chain couples TRBV18 to TRBJ2-1; TRBD2 fits 11 bases in the junction. What was sequenced was T cells isolated from PBMCs. This TCR came from a human donor in good health. Here the CDR3 is given as CASSATTSGSNEQFF. The DNA sequence follows: TGTGCCAGCTCAGCTACTACTAGCGGGAGTAATGAGCAGTTCTTC.